This passage covers 9 T cell receptor beta chains from one sample sequenced in a study of human T cells and chemical hapten exposure. Time point: pre-sensitization, week 0. Treatment: therapeutic diphenylcyclopropenone sensitization with weekly scalp DPC. TCRdb reprocessed the RACE reads with MiXCR, giving one entry per CDR3 protein. The table records under 45,000 distinct CDR3 sequences, under 12% of them present only once. Sample: whole blood, taken in connection with sensitization to the hapten diphenylcyclopropenone (DPC). The source of these receptors is a man aged 30 to 39 with alopecia areata. Some clones in this sample may be carry-over from other donors' samples.

Ten or more counts support this clonotype. The chain employs TRBV12-3 or TRBV12-4 and TRBJ1-5, with 8 positions matching TRBD1. The CDR3 consists of 14 residues. V lost 3 bases, J lost 6 bases, and 4 bases stayed unmatched. CDR3 in DNA: TGTGCCAGCAGTTTTTCAGGGGGCGGTCAGCCCCAGCATTTT. Translated: CASSFSGGGQPQHF.

This clonotype occurred many times. The rearrangement joins TRBV5-5 to TRBJ2-5, with D possibly TRBD2 on 5 matching bases. The CDR3 has 13 residues. CDR1 is SGHKS, CDR2 YYEKEE, per germline (reference sequence). V was clipped by 1 base and J by 5 bases, with 9 bases between them. Here the CDR3 DNA reads TGTGCCAGCAGCTTGTATAGAGGGGAGACCCAGTACTTC. Amino acid sequence: CASSLYRGETQYF.

Ten or more counts support this clonotype. V usage is TRBV18 and J usage is TRBJ2-3; possible D gene TRBD1, 6 bases. CDR1 and CDR2 (germline): KGHSH, LQKENI. The CDR3 has 16 residues. The V end was cut by 1 base, the J end by 1 base, with 12 bases between. This CDR3 reads CASSPLSGVGTDTQYF. CDR3 DNA: TGTGCCAGCTCACCACTTTCAGGGGTCGGCACAGATACGCAGTATTTT.

The table lists this clonotype with many counts. The CDR3 is CSARGPSGETQYF. CDR3 DNA sequence: TGCAGTGCTAGGGGCCCAAGTGGGGAGACCCAGTACTTC. The V and J genes are TRBV20-1 and TRBJ2-5; D uncertain. The CDR3 is made up of 13 amino acids. Trimming removed 3 bases at V and 5 bases at J, with 13 bases between. Per germline, CDR1 DFQATT and CDR2 SNEGSKA (reference sequence).

In its sample, this clonotype was seen many times. V and J are TRBV5-1 and TRBJ2-2; D unresolved. Trimming shortened V by 0 bases and J by 3 bases, and 9 bases separated the two germline ends. CDR3 length: 15 amino acids. Per the germline V gene, CDR1 is SGHRS and CDR2 is YFSETQ. Written as DNA, the CDR3 is TGCGCCAGCAGCTTGGTACAGCTGTACACCGGGGAGCTGTTTTTT. Amino acid sequence: CASSLVQLYTGELFF.

The chain employs TRBV9 and TRBJ1-4, with D maybe TRBD1 (6 bases). Germline V gene sequence: CDR1 SGDLS, CDR2 YYNGEE. The CDR3 sequence is 16 residues long. Trimming took 2 bases from V and 3 from J, leaving 14 bases between them. Here the CDR3 reads CASSVTTGRANEKLFF. Here the CDR3 DNA reads TGTGCCAGCAGCGTGACTACAGGGCGTGCTAATGAAAAACTGTTTTTT.

J is TRBJ2-7 and V is TRBV2; tentatively, D is TRBD2 (6 bases). Germline CDR1 SNHLY, CDR2 FYNNEI. V dropped 4 bases and J dropped 3 bases, with 13 bases sitting between them. This CDR3 has 14 amino acids. CDR3: CASSGLEKLYEQYV. Here the CDR3 DNA reads TGTGCCAGCAGTGGACTAGAAAAACTCTACGAGCAGTACGTC.

V gene TRBV3-1 combines with J gene TRBJ1-6; D possibly corresponds to TRBD1 (6 bases). Trimming pared 4 bases from V and 7 bases from J, leaving 14 bases between. The CDR3 is 15 residues long. From germline, CDR1 is LGHDT and CDR2 YNNKEL (reference sequence). The CDR3 spells CASSPSGGGNSPLHF. DNA of the CDR3: TGTGCCAGCAGCCCCTCGGGGGGCGGCAATTCACCCCTCCACTTT.

There are a few counts of this clonotype. J is TRBJ2-7 and V is TRBV28; tentative D call: TRBD1 (6 bases). CDR1 MDHEN and CDR2 SYDVKM come from the germline V gene. CDR3 length: 16 residues. The V gene lost 5 bases and the J gene lost 0 bases, with 17 bases spanning the gap. CDR3 protein: CASSPPGHTLSYEQYV. CDR3 sequence (DNA): TGTGCCAGCAGTCCCCCGGGACATACCCTCTCCTACGAGCAGTACGTC.